What follows are 29 T cell receptor beta chains derived from one specimen sequenced in a study of CD4 and CD8 cells across lung adenocarcinoma regions. TCRdb fed the PCR reads into MiXCR, producing one record per CDR3 protein. The table records some 23,000 distinct CDR3 sequences, almost 50% of them present only once. Sequencing was carried out using CD8+ T cells from the center of a lung tumor. These TCRs come from a male donor with lung adenocarcinoma. The CD4 and CD8 labels of this study may be unreliable.

This clonotype was detected once. At one end the junction does not follow the germline gene, possibly because of a read error. This sequence joins TRBV7-2 and TRBJ2-2; 7 bases are a match to TRBD2. The CDR3 runs to 18 residues. Looked up from germline, CDR1 is SGHTA and CDR2 is FQGNSA. The CDR3 spells CASSPPPGAGVKTEEQFF. Here the CDR3 DNA reads TGTGCCAGCAGCCCTCCCCCGGGCGCGGGAGTGAAAACCGAGGAGCAGTTTTTT.

This clonotype was detected ten times or more. CDR3 amino acids: CASNPWGQADPGTQYF. DNA for the CDR3: TGTGCCAGTAATCCCTGGGGGCAGGCCGACCCGGGGACGCAGTATTTT. The chain couples TRBV27 to TRBJ2-3; maybe TRBD1 (6 bases). CDR1 and CDR2 (germline): MNHEY, SMNVEV (reference sequence). Trimming pared 9 bases from V and 9 bases from J, leaving 28 bases between. CDR3 length equals 16 residues.

With regard to this clonotype: One end of the junction varies from germline; a read error may be responsible. The chain is built from TRBV27 and TRBJ2-3, with D unclear. CDR1 MNHEY and CDR2 SMNVEV come from the germline V gene (reference sequence). The CDR3 is 16 residues long. The DNA of the CDR3 is TGTGCCAGCAGTTTATCGTTGCGCCTAGTCGTAGATACGCAGTACTTT. It translates to CASSLSLRLVVDTQYF.

Relative to its sample, this clonotype is medium-sized. The chain is built from TRBV27 and TRBJ2-3, with TRBD2 identical over 8 bases. J gave up 4 bases and V 6 bases, and 12 bases lay outside the gene matches. The CDR3 has 16 amino acids. CDR1 and CDR2 from the germline V gene are MNHEY and SMNVEV (reference sequence). The CDR3 bases are TGTGCCAGCAGGAGAAACGGACTAGCCCACGCAGATACGCAGTATTTT. This gives the protein CASRRNGLAHADTQYF.

Concerning this clonotype itself: A much larger clone lies one base from this, so it may be a read error. CDR3 nucleotide sequence: TGTGCCAGCAGTTACAGGGCGGGGGCCAACGTCCCGACTTTC. Protein sequence: CASSYRAGANVPTF. This sequence joins TRBV6-5 and TRBJ2-6; the D gene is possibly TRBD2 (7 bases). This CDR3 is 14 amino acids long. Germline V CDR1 and CDR2: MNHEY, SVGAGI.

This chain uses TRBV6-5 with TRBJ2-5; possible D gene TRBD2, 6 bases. V was trimmed by 9 bases and J by 4 bases, leaving 21 bases between them. The germline V gene encodes CDR1 MNHEY and CDR2 SVGAGI. The CDR3 runs to 15 residues. The CDR3 DNA sequence: TGTGCCAGGGGTTACGGGGGAAGCGGCCCAGAGACCCAGTACTTC. Its protein is CARGYGGSGPETQYF.

This clonotype was detected ten times or more. The V gene is TRBV4-1, the J gene TRBJ2-4; D is possibly TRBD1 or TRBD2 (5 bases each). Germline-derived CDR1 and CDR2 are MGHRA and YSYEKL. Trimming took 0 bases from V and 13 from J, leaving 10 bases between them. This CDR3 has 12 amino acids. The DNA for the CDR3 is TGCGCCAGCAGCCAAGAAGGGACGAAACAGTACTTC. Its protein product is CASSQEGTKQYF.

This clonotype was seen a handful of times. The V gene is TRBV6-1, the J gene TRBJ2-3; D might be TRBD2 (5 bases). The CDR3 runs 12 residues. The V and J ends lost 5 bases and 4 bases respectively, with 7 bases between them. Germline V gives CDR1 MNHNS, CDR2 SASEGT. This CDR3 is CASSTGADTQYF. CDR3 bases: TGTGCCAGCAGTACCGGGGCAGATACGCAGTATTTT.

V is TRBV6-1 and J is TRBJ2-1; 10 nucleotides align to TRBD2. V lost 7 bases to trimming and J lost 8 bases; unmatched junction nucleotides: 11. CDR1 MNHNS and CDR2 SASEGT come from the germline V gene. There are 15 residues in the CDR3. CDR3 in amino acids: CASKSGRANYYEQFF. CDR3 coding DNA: TGTGCCAGCAAAAGCGGGAGGGCCAATTATTATGAGCAGTTCTTC.

With respect to this clonotype: The junction departs from the called germline gene at one end, perhaps through a read error. The chain couples TRBV7-2 to TRBJ2-2, with TRBD2 identical over 8 bases. The CDR3 sequence is 18 residues long. CDR1 SGHTA and CDR2 FQGNSA come from the germline V gene. The chain's CDR3 is CASSAVGAGGPGTGTLYF. CDR3 in DNA: TGTGCCAGCAGCGCAGTGGGGGCGGGAGGTCCGGGCACCGGGACGCTGTATTTT.

The chain recombines TRBV6-1 with TRBJ2-1, with a tentative D call TRBD2 (7 bases). Near its end, the DNA agrees better with TRBJ2-7, so the J call may be wrong. The germline V gene has CDR1 MNHNS and CDR2 SASEGT. This CDR3 region has 16 residues. CDR3 sequence: CASAGVGGGDKETQYF. CDR3 coding DNA: TGTGCCAGCGCGGGAGTCGGGGGCGGTGACAAAGAGACGCAGTACTTC.

This chain uses TRBV11-3 with TRBJ2-3; a weak D match, TRBD1 (6 bases). Germline CDR1 and CDR2: SGHNT and YENEEA. The CDR3 totals 15 residues. V gave up 3 bases and J gave up 2 bases, with 12 bases separating them. The CDR3 DNA reads TGTGCCAGCAGCTTTCGGCAGGGGCCCACAGATACGCAGTATTTT. Translating it yields CASSFRQGPTDTQYF. Full variable domain (rest looked up from reference TRBV11-3 and TRBJ2-3): EAGVVQSPRYKIIEKKQPVAFWCNPISGHNTLYWYLQNLGQGPELLIRYENEEAVDDSQLPKDRFSAERLKGVDSTLKIQPAELGDSAVYLCASSFRQGPTDTQYFGPGTRLTVL.

This chain links TRBV9 with TRBJ1-4, with D tentatively TRBD1 (6 bases). The germline V gene has CDR1 SGDLS and CDR2 YYNGEE. Trimming shortened V by 0 bases and J by 6 bases, and 18 bases separated the two germline ends. The CDR3 has 17 amino acids. The CDR3 protein is CASSVDSGVAAHEKLFF. CDR3 in DNA: TGTGCCAGCAGCGTAGACTCAGGGGTAGCGGCTCATGAAAAACTGTTTTTT.

This clonotype was recorded many times. The chain recombines TRBV5-1 with TRBJ2-1; maybe TRBD1 (6 bases). V was pared by 3 bases and J by 2 bases, with 12 bases between. The germline CDR1 and CDR2 sequences are SGHRS and YFSETQ. The CDR3 has 15 residues. CDR3 coding DNA: TGCGCCAGCAGCTCTGACAGGCCTGCCTACAATGAGCAGTTCTTC. It is translated as CASSSDRPAYNEQFF.

This clonotype was seen ten or more times. The chain combines TRBV11-3 with TRBJ2-3, with D possibly being TRBD1 or TRBD2 (5 bases each). Trimming cost V 1 base and J 0 bases, with 8 bases left between them. CDR1 and CDR2 (germline): SGHNT, YENEEA. This CDR3 comprises 15 residues. CDR3 amino acids: CASSLGGDSTDTQYF. CDR3 coding DNA: TGTGCCAGCAGCTTAGGAGGGGACAGCACAGATACGCAGTATTTT.

The chain employs TRBV15 and TRBJ2-1, with D uncertain. The last part of the DNA fits TRBJ2-7 better; the J call may be wrong. The germline gives CDR1 LNHNV, CDR2 YYDKDF (reference sequence). The CDR3 contains 15 residues. CDR3 sequence (DNA): TGTGCCACCAGTCCAGAGCTAGGAAGCTCCTACGAGCAGTACTTC. Translated, it gives CATSPELGSSYEQYF.

By sample fraction, this clonotype is medium-sized (0.01 to 0.1%). The gene calls are TRBV6-6 and TRBJ2-1; no clear D. This CDR3 comprises 13 residues. The germline V gene encodes CDR1 MNHNY and CDR2 SVGAGI (reference sequence). With 7 bases removed from V and 4 bases from J, the gap between germline ends came to 11 bases. CDR3 loop: CASTSDQYNEQFF. In DNA form, the CDR3 reads TGTGCCAGCACCTCAGACCAGTACAATGAGCAGTTCTTC.

V gene TRBV7-2 combines with J gene TRBJ2-1; D remains unclear. CDR3 length: 13 residues. Trimming stripped 5 bases from V and 7 bases from J, with 12 bases between. Germline V gives CDR1 SGHTA, CDR2 FQGNSA. The CDR3 nucleotides are TGTGCCAGCAGCCCAGGACCCACAAATGAGCAGTTCTTC. Amino acids: CASSPGPTNEQFF.

The chain couples TRBV12-3 or TRBV12-4 to TRBJ2-1, with TRBD2 matching 11 bases. The J call is in doubt because the DNA end fits TRBJ2-7 better. The CDR3 loop spans 15 amino acids. The CDR3 DNA follows: TGTGCCAGCAGTCGACTAGCGGGACTTTACAATGAGCAGTACTTC. Its protein is CASSRLAGLYNEQYF.

This clonotype was detected only a few times. V is TRBV19 and J is TRBJ2-5; weak D call: TRBD1 (5 bases). The length of the CDR3 is 15 residues. Germline V lookup: CDR1 LNHDA, CDR2 SQIVND (reference sequence). Trimming pared 3 bases from V and 1 base from J, leaving 12 bases between. Here the CDR3 reads CASSIASTAQETQYF. The CDR3 DNA reads TGTGCCAGTAGTATCGCCTCGACAGCCCAAGAGACCCAGTACTTC. The full variable domain, with the rest looked up from reference TRBV19 and TRBJ2-5, is DGGITQSPKYLFRKEGQNVTLSCEQNLNHDAMYWYRQDPGQGLRLIYYSQIVNDFQKGDIAEGYSVSREKKESFPLTVTSAQKNPTAFYLCASSIASTAQETQYFGPGTRLLVL.

Here the CDR3 reads CASSPDISYEQYF. CDR3 DNA: TGTGCCAGCAGCCCGGACATTTCCTACGAGCAGTACTTC. V and J are TRBV7-6 and TRBJ2-1, with D maybe TRBD1 (5 bases). Judging by the DNA end, TRBJ2-7 fits better; the J call may be wrong. The CDR3 has 13 residues. The germline CDR1 and CDR2 sequences are SGHVS and FNYEAQ.

This clonotype was counted a few times. CDR3 coding DNA: TGTGGCGGCAGGGGGACGGGAGCCAAAGATACTCAGTACTTC. It yields the protein CGGRGTGAKDTQYF. The V call is TRBV25-1, the J call TRBJ2-4; the D gene is possibly TRBD1 (7 bases). Germline V lookup: CDR1 MGHDK, CDR2 SYGVNS. The length of the CDR3 is 14 residues.

At least ten counts were recorded for this clonotype. The CDR3, as DNA: TGTGCCAGCAGTTACTCTAGCCCCCCCGTCAATGAGCAGTACTTC. This sequence encodes CASSYSSPPVNEQYF. The chain joins TRBV6-5 to TRBJ2-1, with D hard to call. The DNA end is a closer match to TRBJ2-7, so the J assignment may be wrong. Germline lookup yields CDR1 MNHEY and CDR2 SVGAGI. The CDR3 covers 15 residues.

About this clonotype itself: Its ends do not fully match the called genes, so a read error is possible. This sequence joins TRBV6-1 and TRBJ2-5; TRBD2 might be the D (7 bases). The length of the CDR3 is 16 residues. CDR1 is MNHNS and CDR2 is SASEGT in the germline V gene. CDR3 sequence: CASRGWGGRAQDTQYF. CDR3 nucleotides: TGTGCCAGCAGGGGGTGGGGGGGCCGGGCCCAGGATACGCAGTATTTC.

Remarks on this clonotype: Sequence at one end of the junction differs from germline and may be a read error. The chain links TRBV4-1 to TRBJ2-3; TRBD2 is a possible D gene (7 bases). Looked up from germline, CDR1 is MGHRA and CDR2 is YSYEKL. The CDR3 spans 15 residues. CDR3 DNA: TGCGCCAGCAGCCAGGGGCGCGGGGGCACAGATACGCAGTACTTT. The encoded protein is CASSQGRGGTDTQYF.

The V and J genes are TRBV27 and TRBJ2-5; D assignment may be TRBD1 or TRBD2 (6 bases each). The V end lost 9 bases, the J end lost 10 bases, and 27 bases lay between the germline ends. This CDR3 contains 15 residues. Germline CDR1 MNHEY, CDR2 SMNVEV (reference sequence). The CDR3 region has the DNA TGTGCCAGGGGGCCCGGGGGCGCGGCCCAAGACATCCAGTACTTC. Amino acids: CARGPGGAAQDIQYF.

The chain couples TRBV6-1 to TRBJ2-4; 12 bases fit TRBD2. After removal of 7 bases from V and 13 bases from J, the junction contained 11 bases not matched to a gene. The CDR3 loop spans 14 amino acids. Germline lookup yields CDR1 MNHNS and CDR2 SASEGT. The CDR3 coding sequence is TGTGCCAGCAATCAACTAGCGGGGGGCAAGGAGCAGTACTTC. It specifies CASNQLAGGKEQYF.

The chain recombines TRBV6-5 with TRBJ2-7, with 7 bases lining up with TRBD1. Looked up from germline, CDR1 is MNHEY and CDR2 is SVGAGI. J gave up 4 bases and V 2 bases, and 5 bases lay outside the gene matches. This CDR3 has 14 amino acids. DNA for the CDR3: TGTGCCAGCAGTTACCCCGCGACAGGGTACGAGCAGTACTTC. Encoded protein: CASSYPATGYEQYF.

This clonotype was detected many times. A much bigger clone sits one base away, suggesting this may be a read error. The chain has TRBV6-1 and TRBJ2-1, with 9 positions matching TRBD2. With V trimmed by 6 bases and J by 13 bases, 13 bases remained unmatched. The CDR3 sequence is 14 residues long. Looked up from germline, CDR1 is MNHNS and CDR2 is SASEGT. Here the CDR3 reads CASRAGGPGETQFF. DNA for the CDR3: TGTGCCAGCAGGGCGGGAGGGCCGGGCGAGACCCAGTTCTTC.